These 28 T cell receptor beta chains were sequenced from one sample in a study of T cell changes during pregnancy in multiple sclerosis. Repertoires were generated with immunoSEQ multiplex PCR, while TCRdb's copy carries only in-frame clones and drops some. Of 75,000 to 100,000 clones in the sample, 92% were seen once. The material was peripheral blood, obtained after pregnancy. The receptors were sampled from a female donor with multiple sclerosis, enrolled in a pregnancy study.

The chain joins TRBV28 to TRBJ2-5; tentative D call: TRBD1 (5 bases). Trimming removed 5 bases at V and 2 bases at J, with 9 bases between. From germline, CDR1 is MDHEN and CDR2 SYDVKM. CDR3 length: 13 residues. The CDR3 DNA follows: TGTGCCAGCAGTGCGACAGTTCAAGAGACCCAGTACTTC. Protein sequence: CASSATVQETQYF.

This rearrangement joins TRBV5-1 to TRBJ2-7; 7 bases map to TRBD1. Germline values: CDR1 SGHRS, CDR2 YFSETQ. V lost 4 bases to trimming and J lost 5 bases; unmatched junction nucleotides: 15. CDR3 length: 16 residues. CDR3 bases: TGCGCCAGCAGCACACCACAGGGGTCCTTCAGAAACGAGCAGTACTTC. It yields the protein CASSTPQGSFRNEQYF.

V usage is TRBV30 and J usage is TRBJ1-1; 10 positions agree with TRBD1. V trimming: 2 bases; J trimming: 4 bases; junction bases outside the gene matches: 1. The CDR3 runs to 13 residues. Germline V gives CDR1 GTSNPN, CDR2 SVGIG (reference sequence). The CDR3 nucleotides are TGTGCCTGGAGTTGGACAGGGGGCACTGAAGCTTTCTTT. Amino acids: CAWSWTGGTEAFF. Full variable domain (rest looked up from reference TRBV30 and TRBJ1-1): SQTIHQWPATLVQPVGSPLSLECTVEGTSNPNLYWYRQAAGRGLQLLFYSVGIGQISSEVPQNLSASRPQDRQFILSSKKLLLSDSGFYLCAWSWTGGTEAFFGQGTRLTVV.

This clone was counted once. The chain recombines TRBV29-1 with TRBJ2-1, with 10 bases fitting TRBD1. Germline values: CDR1 SQVTM, CDR2 ANQGSEA. This CDR3 contains 13 residues. V lost 3 bases, J lost 7 bases, and 3 bases stayed unmatched. CDR3 nucleotide sequence: TGCAGCGTTGATGGGACAGGGGTGAATGAGCAGTTCTTC. It encodes CSVDGTGVNEQFF.

The chain recombines TRBV4-1 with TRBJ2-7; D is possibly TRBD1 (7 bases). V was pared by 1 base and J by 6 bases, with 13 bases between. The CDR3 has 14 amino acids. Germline V gene sequence: CDR1 MGHRA, CDR2 YSYEKL. The CDR3 DNA is TGCGCCAGCAGCCAAGGGTCGGGGGACAGCGAGCAGTACTTC. This translates into CASSQGSGDSEQYF.

This chain links TRBV6-6 with TRBJ2-7, with 7 bases matching TRBD1. Germline CDR1 and CDR2: MNHNY and SVGAGI (reference sequence). This CDR3 has 14 residues. V lost 4 bases and J lost 5; bases outside the gene matches: 8. The CDR3 bases are TGTGCCAGCAGTTGGGAACAGGGGCATCACGAGCAGTACTTC. Amino acids: CASSWEQGHHEQYF.

The chain recombines TRBV7-9 with TRBJ1-4; D is unresolved. The CDR3 length is 18 residues. Germline lookup yields CDR1 SEHNR and CDR2 FQNEAQ (reference sequence). With 2 bases removed from V and 6 bases from J, the gap between germline ends came to 22 bases. CDR3 sequence (DNA): TGTGCCAGCAGCTTAAGTTGGGCGTTGGGCGGAGGCGATGAAAAACTGTTTTTT. It translates to CASSLSWALGGGDEKLFF.

V and J are TRBV30 and TRBJ2-3, with D unresolved. The ends were cut back, 2 bases at V and 5 bases at J, with 5 bases in the middle. The CDR3 is 11 residues long. Per the germline V gene, CDR1 is GTSNPN and CDR2 is SVGIG (reference sequence). CDR3 protein: CAWSTGDTQYF. CDR3 DNA: TGTGCCTGGAGTACCGGAGATACGCAGTATTTT.

The chain recombines TRBV29-1 with TRBJ2-1; the match to TRBD1 covers 7 bases. Unmatched junction bases numbered 6, after V lost 7 bases and J lost 6 bases. The germline CDR1 and CDR2 sequences are SQVTM and ANQGSEA. The CDR3 contains 12 residues. The DNA of the CDR3 is TGCAGCGAAAGACAGGGTTCCAATGAGCAGTTCTTC. Translating gives CSERQGSNEQFF.

This clone was detected only a few times. V gene TRBV5-1 combines with J gene TRBJ2-5; 7 bases map to TRBD2. After removal of 5 bases from V and 5 bases from J, the junction contained 9 bases not matched to a gene. Germline V gene sequence: CDR1 SGHRS, CDR2 YFSETQ. CDR3 length equals 14 residues. CDR3 loop: CASRLSGTGETQYF. The CDR3 DNA reads TGCGCCAGCAGACTGAGCGGGACCGGGGAGACCCAGTACTTC.

The chain combines TRBV5-1 with TRBJ2-7; 11 nucleotides line up with TRBD2. With V trimmed by 1 base and J by 3 bases, 9 bases remained unmatched. Germline loops: CDR1 SGHRS, CDR2 YFSETQ. The CDR3 is 17 amino acids. DNA for the CDR3: TGCGCCAGCAGCTTGACGACGGGACTAGCGGTGAGCTACGAGCAGTACTTC. Translating gives CASSLTTGLAVSYEQYF.

This clone showed up just a few times. The V gene is TRBV7-8, the J gene TRBJ2-2; a weak D match, TRBD1 (5 bases). The CDR3 runs 13 residues. CDR1 SGHVS and CDR2 FQNEAQ come from the germline V gene. V lost 5 bases and J lost 6, with 10 bases in between. The CDR3 sequence: CASSISQAGELFF. The CDR3 region has the DNA TGTGCCAGCAGCATATCACAGGCCGGGGAGCTGTTTTTT.

V is TRBV27 and J is TRBJ2-5; a weak D match, TRBD1 (5 bases). This CDR3 region has 14 residues. V was shortened by 6 bases and J by 4 bases, with 15 bases between the two germline ends. Germline CDR1 reads MNHEY; CDR2 reads SMNVEV (reference sequence). The CDR3 loop reads CASSPRASRETQYF. The DNA for the CDR3 is TGTGCCAGCAGCCCCAGGGCTTCTAGAGAGACCCAGTACTTC.

CDR3 DNA: TGTGCCAGCAGTGAAAGAGTTGGAGGGGCGAGTCACAATGAGCAGTTCTTC. As protein: CASSERVGGASHNEQFF. The rearrangement uses TRBV25-1 and TRBJ2-1; a possible D gene is TRBD2 (6 bases). This CDR3 region has 17 residues. Germline CDR1 MGHDK, CDR2 SYGVNS. The V and J ends lost 2 bases and 5 bases respectively, with 19 bases between them.

The chain uses TRBV20-1 and TRBJ2-3, with TRBD1 matching 9 bases. CDR1 is DFQATT, CDR2 SNEGSKA, per germline (reference sequence). Trimming removed 5 bases from V and 9 bases from J; junction bases left unmatched: 3. CDR3 length equals 11 residues. The CDR3 DNA follows: TGCAGTGCTTGGGACAGGGAAACGCAGTATTTT. Protein: CSAWDRETQYF.

This chain connects TRBV7-8 to TRBJ2-4; D might be TRBD2 (5 bases). Trimming took 5 bases from V and 1 from J, leaving 24 bases between them. This CDR3 contains 19 residues. The germline V gene has CDR1 SGHVS and CDR2 FQNEAQ. The CDR3 nucleotides are TGTGCCAGCAGCCCCGCATTAGGGATCGGCGGGTATGCCAAAAACATTCAGTACTTC. Translated: CASSPALGIGGYAKNIQYF.

The chain employs TRBV6-1 and TRBJ1-2, with 7 bases aligning to TRBD1. There are 15 residues in the CDR3. Germline trimming cut 2 bases from V and 3 bases from J; bases unmatched to any gene: 6. In germline, CDR1 is MNHNS, CDR2 SASEGT. The CDR3 nucleotides are TGTGCCAGCAGTGAACGGGTCAGGGGGGACTATGGCTACACCTTC. As protein: CASSERVRGDYGYTF.

The chain employs TRBV7-9 and TRBJ2-7, with 13 bases lining up with TRBD2. V dropped 2 bases and J dropped 7; count of bases not matched to a gene: 5. The CDR3 is 15 residues long. CDR1 and CDR2 from the germline V gene are SEHNR and FQNEAQ (reference sequence). The CDR3 is CASSLFGLAGEEQYF. CDR3 nucleotide sequence: TGTGCCAGCAGCTTATTCGGACTAGCGGGGGAAGAGCAGTACTTC. The full variable domain, rest sourced from reference TRBV7-9 and TRBJ2-7, is DTGVSQNPRHKITKRGQNVTFRCDPISEHNRLYWYRQTLGQGPEFLTYFQNEAQLEKSRLLSDRFSAERPKGSFSTLEIQRTEQGDSAMYLCASSLFGLAGEEQYFGPGTRLTVT.

The rearrangement uses TRBV4-3 and TRBJ1-5, with D perhaps matching TRBD1 (5 bases). This CDR3 has 15 amino acids. Per the germline V gene, CDR1 is LGHNA and CDR2 is YSLEER. V lost 0 bases, J lost 1 base, and 7 bases lay in between. CDR3: CASSQDRQSNQPQHF. The DNA of the CDR3 is TGCGCCAGCAGCCAAGACCGACAGAGCAATCAGCCCCAGCATTTT.

CDR3 in amino acids: CASEPVAETQYF. The CDR3 nucleotides are TGTGCCAGCGAACCAGTAGCCGAGACCCAGTACTTC. The chain carries TRBV2 and TRBJ2-5; D call uncertain. From germline, CDR1 is SNHLY and CDR2 FYNNEI. The CDR3 is 12 amino acids. The germline V and J ends were trimmed by 8 bases and 5 bases, with 12 bases remaining between them.

This chain joins TRBV4-1 and TRBJ1-4; D perhaps matches TRBD1 (6 bases). Germline CDR1 reads MGHRA; CDR2 reads YSYEKL. This CDR3 comprises 18 residues. Trimming cost V 1 base and J 0 bases, with 15 bases left between them. The CDR3 spells CASSQGGRGSATNEKLFF. The CDR3 nucleotides are TGCGCCAGCAGCCAAGGGGGCAGGGGCTCCGCAACTAATGAAAAACTGTTTTTT.

The chain combines TRBV7-2 with TRBJ1-5; TRBD1 agrees at 11 bases. Germline CDR1 SGHTA, CDR2 FQGNSA. This CDR3 contains 16 residues. The V gene end was trimmed by 3 bases and the J gene end by 2 bases; junction bases not matched to a gene: 3. CDR3 in DNA: TGTGCCAGCAGCTTTTCGGACAGGGGGCGCAATCAGCCCCAGCATTTT. It codes for CASSFSDRGRNQPQHF.

V usage is TRBV9 and J usage is TRBJ2-1; 7 bases map to TRBD2. The CDR3 has 15 residues. With V trimmed by 4 bases and J by 0 bases, 4 bases remained unmatched. The germline V gene has CDR1 SGDLS and CDR2 YYNGEE. The CDR3 coding sequence is TGTGCCAGCAGCCCCGGGGGGAGCTCCTACAATGAGCAGTTCTTC. Translated: CASSPGGSSYNEQFF.

This clone was seen a few times. This rearrangement joins TRBV18 to TRBJ2-1; no reliable D call. The V gene's germline CDR1 is KGHSH and CDR2 LQKENI. The CDR3 runs 13 residues. The ends were cut back, 3 bases at V and 10 bases at J, with 13 bases in the middle. The CDR3 loop reads CASSPPAVGEQFF. The CDR3 region has the DNA TGTGCCAGCTCACCTCCCGCGGTCGGGGAGCAGTTCTTC.

The V and J genes are TRBV7-9 and TRBJ1-4; D is ambiguous. Germline CDR1 SEHNR, CDR2 FQNEAQ (reference sequence). With 5 bases removed from V and 2 bases from J, the gap between germline ends came to 21 bases. The CDR3 consists of 18 residues. CDR3 sequence reads: CASSLRRAAVGTNEKLFF. CDR3 DNA: TGTGCCAGCAGCCTACGGCGGGCAGCCGTTGGGACTAATGAAAAACTGTTTTTT.

The chain is built from TRBV7-6 and TRBJ2-5; TRBD2 agrees at 12 bases. The germline V gene has CDR1 SGHVS and CDR2 FNYEAQ. CDR3 length: 20 residues. V trimming: 4 bases; J trimming: 1 base; junction bases outside the gene matches: 16. CDR3: CASSWGDTSGGTLLQETQYF. The CDR3 nucleotides read TGTGCCAGCAGCTGGGGGGACACTAGCGGGGGGACTCTACTCCAAGAGACCCAGTACTTC.

The chain carries TRBV5-1 and TRBJ1-2, with D uncertain. The germline V gene has CDR1 SGHRS and CDR2 YFSETQ. This CDR3 has 12 residues. With 2 bases removed from V and 11 bases from J, the gap between germline ends came to 13 bases. The chain's CDR3 is CASSLSMGGYTF. The CDR3 nucleotides are TGCGCCAGCAGCTTATCGATGGGAGGGTACACCTTC. Full variable domain (outside the CDR3, taken from reference TRBV5-1 and TRBJ1-2): KAGVTQTPRYLIKTRGQQVTLSCSPISGHRSVSWYQQTPGQGLQFLFEYFSETQRNKGNFPGRFSGRQFSNSRSEMNVSTLELGDSALYLCASSLSMGGYTFGSGTRLTVV.

V gene TRBV2 combines with J gene TRBJ1-5; D might be TRBD1 (6 bases). Deletions cut 0 bases from V and 3 bases from J, with 12 bases between. The CDR3 runs to 16 residues. Germline CDR1 is SNHLY and CDR2 is FYNNEI. Here the CDR3 DNA reads TGTGCCAGCAGTGAAGCCAGCCAGGGGACCAATCAGCCCCAGCATTTT. Its protein product is CASSEASQGTNQPQHF.